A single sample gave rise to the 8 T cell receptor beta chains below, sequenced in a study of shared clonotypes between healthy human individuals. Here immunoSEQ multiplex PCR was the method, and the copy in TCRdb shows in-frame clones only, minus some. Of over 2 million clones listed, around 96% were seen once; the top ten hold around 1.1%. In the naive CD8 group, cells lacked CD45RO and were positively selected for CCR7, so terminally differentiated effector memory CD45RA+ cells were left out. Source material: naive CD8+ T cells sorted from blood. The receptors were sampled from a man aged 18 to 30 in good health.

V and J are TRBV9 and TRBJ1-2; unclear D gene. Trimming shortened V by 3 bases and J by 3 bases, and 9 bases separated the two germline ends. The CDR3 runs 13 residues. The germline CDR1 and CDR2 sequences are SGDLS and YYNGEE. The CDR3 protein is CASSGGGHYGYTF. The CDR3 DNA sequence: TGTGCCAGCAGCGGAGGTGGACACTATGGCTACACCTTC.

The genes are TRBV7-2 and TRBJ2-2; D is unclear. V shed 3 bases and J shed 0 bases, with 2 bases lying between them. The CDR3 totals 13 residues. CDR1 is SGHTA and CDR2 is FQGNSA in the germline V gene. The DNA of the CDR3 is TGTGCCAGCAGCTTCCCGAACACCGGGGAGCTGTTTTTT. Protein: CASSFPNTGELFF.

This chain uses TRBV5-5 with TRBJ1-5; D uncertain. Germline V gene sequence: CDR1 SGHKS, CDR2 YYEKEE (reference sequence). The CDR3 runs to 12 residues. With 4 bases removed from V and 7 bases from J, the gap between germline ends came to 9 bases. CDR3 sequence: CASSVFEQPQHF. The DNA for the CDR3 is TGTGCCAGCAGCGTCTTTGAACAGCCCCAGCATTTT.

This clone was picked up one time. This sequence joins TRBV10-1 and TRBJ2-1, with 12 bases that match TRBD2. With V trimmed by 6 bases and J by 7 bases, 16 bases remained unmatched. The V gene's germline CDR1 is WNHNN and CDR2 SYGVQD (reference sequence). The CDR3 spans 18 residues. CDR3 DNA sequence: TGCGCCAGCAGAGTGCCCGGGACTAGCGGGTGGCGGCGGAATGAGCAGTTCTTC. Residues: CASRVPGTSGWRRNEQFF.

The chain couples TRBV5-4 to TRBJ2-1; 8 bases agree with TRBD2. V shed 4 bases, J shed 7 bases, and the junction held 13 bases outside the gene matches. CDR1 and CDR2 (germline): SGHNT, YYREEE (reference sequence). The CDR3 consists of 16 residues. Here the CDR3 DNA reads TGTGCCAGCAGCCAGACGTTAGCGGGACTGGGGAATGAGCAGTTCTTC. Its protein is CASSQTLAGLGNEQFF.

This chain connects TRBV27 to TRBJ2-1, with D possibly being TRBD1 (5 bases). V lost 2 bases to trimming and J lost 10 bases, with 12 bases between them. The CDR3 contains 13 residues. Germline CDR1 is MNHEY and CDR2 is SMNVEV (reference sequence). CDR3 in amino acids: CASSLMQGGEQFF. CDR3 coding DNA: TGTGCCAGCAGTTTAATGCAGGGTGGGGAGCAGTTCTTC.

The CDR3, as DNA: TGTGCCAGCAGTCCGGGGACAGGGTTTTCGAATCAGCCCCAGCATTTT. Translation gives CASSPGTGFSNQPQHF. The chain uses TRBV28 and TRBJ1-5; TRBD1 aligns across 9 bases. The trim removed 5 bases at V and 4 bases at J, leaving 9 bases unmatched. Germline V lookup: CDR1 MDHEN, CDR2 SYDVKM. This CDR3 spans 16 amino acids.

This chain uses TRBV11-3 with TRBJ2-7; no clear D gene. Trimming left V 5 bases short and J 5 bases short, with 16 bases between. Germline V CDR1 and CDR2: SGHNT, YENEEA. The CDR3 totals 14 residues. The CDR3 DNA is TGTGCCAGCAGCCCCCGACACTCCCCCAACGAGCAGTACTTC. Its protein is CASSPRHSPNEQYF.